The TCR beta chain described here comes from a study of Ad26.COV2.S vaccination and SARS-CoV-2 variants. As for the study in general: In the study, Ad26.COV2.S was injected intramuscularly once, or twice 56 days apart. Study-wide results and caveats: There was a possibility that the TCR breadth and depth analyses underestimated total T cell responses. Post-vaccination spike-specific CD8+ and CD4+ T cell responses reportedly had substantial breadth.

With regard to this clone: Antigen unknown.

Treatment defined: about 20 received Ad26.COV2.S at low or high dose, single or two shots; five or six received placebo; per-sample allocation not given. Sampling happened 63 days after the first vaccine or placebo injection. In Boston, an adult donor aged 18-55 years took part. Germline V gene lookup returns CDR1 MNHNS and CDR2 SASEGT. There are 17 residues in the CDR3. V was clipped by 6 bases and J by 4 bases; unmatched bases: 15. Some clones are missing from TCRdb's copy, which holds only in-frame ones; the method was immunoSEQ multiplex PCR. The sample has around 350,000 clones; approximately 84% are singletons.

Sequenced material: peripheral blood, taken in a trial of Ad26.COV2.S vaccine versus placebo. The chain couples TRBV6-1 to TRBJ1-5; 7 positions match TRBD1. The TCR sequence derives from a person aged 18 to 65 who received the Ad26.COV2.S COVID-19 vaccine or a placebo. The CDR3 region is CASSERLTGHRNQPQHF. The DNA for the CDR3 is TGTGCCAGCAGCGAACGATTGACAGGGCATAGGAATCAGCCCCAGCATTTT.